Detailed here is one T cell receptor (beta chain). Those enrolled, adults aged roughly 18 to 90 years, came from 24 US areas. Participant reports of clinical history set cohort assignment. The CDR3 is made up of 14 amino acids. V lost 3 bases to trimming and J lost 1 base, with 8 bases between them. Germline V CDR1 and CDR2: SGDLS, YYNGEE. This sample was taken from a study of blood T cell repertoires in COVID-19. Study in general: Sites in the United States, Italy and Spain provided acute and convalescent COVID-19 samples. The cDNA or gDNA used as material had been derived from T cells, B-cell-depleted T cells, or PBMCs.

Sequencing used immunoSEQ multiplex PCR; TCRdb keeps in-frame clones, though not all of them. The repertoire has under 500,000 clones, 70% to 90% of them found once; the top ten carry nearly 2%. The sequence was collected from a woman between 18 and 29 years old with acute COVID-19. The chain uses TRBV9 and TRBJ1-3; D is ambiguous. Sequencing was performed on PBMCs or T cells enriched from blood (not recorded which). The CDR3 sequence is CASSETLSGNTIYF. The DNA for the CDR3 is TGTGCCAGCAGCGAAACACTATCTGGAAACACCATATATTTT. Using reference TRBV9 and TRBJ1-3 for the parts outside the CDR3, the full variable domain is DSGVTQTPKHLITATGQRVTLRCSPRSGDLSVYWYQQSLDQGLQFLIQYYNGEERAKGNILERFSAQQFPDLHSELNLSSLELGDSALYFCASSETLSGNTIYFGEGSWLTVV.